Below are 11 T cell receptor beta chains sequenced from a single sample in a study of naive and memory T cell subsets. Two oligonucleotides, mixed equimolar, formed the beta constant-region primer covering TRBC1 and TRBC2. TCRdb fed the UMI-ligation and nested PCR reads into MiXCR, producing one record per CDR3 protein. The data show approximately 140,000 distinct CDR3 sequences, about 18% seen once. Input material: naive CD4+ T cells from blood. The receptor source for this set is a human donor in good health.

The chain has TRBV12-3 or TRBV12-4 and TRBJ2-5; the match to TRBD2 covers 7 bases. The CDR3 length is 16 residues. J was trimmed by 4 bases and V by 3 bases; bases with no gene match: 11. CDR3: CASSFGRGGQIETQYF. The CDR3 bases are TGTGCCAGCAGTTTTGGGAGGGGAGGACAAATAGAGACCCAGTACTTC.

This clonotype occurred many times. The rearrangement joins TRBV6-6 to TRBJ2-5, with 7 bases that match TRBD2. Germline lookup yields CDR1 MNHNY and CDR2 SVGAGI (reference sequence). V lost 6 bases and J lost 5; bases outside the gene matches: 6. The CDR3 runs to 13 residues. The CDR3 reads CASSPGSGETQYF. The CDR3 DNA follows: TGTGCCAGCAGCCCAGGTAGCGGGGAGACCCAGTACTTC.

This clonotype appeared a few times. The chain has TRBV5-1 and TRBJ2-5; D possibly corresponds to TRBD1 (5 bases). Trimming left V 1 base short and J 5 bases short, with 12 bases between. This CDR3 contains 14 residues. Germline V lookup: CDR1 SGHRS, CDR2 YFSETQ. The DNA for the CDR3 is TGCGCCAGCAGCTTGAGGGGTCTAGAGGAGACCCAGTACTTC. The encoded protein is CASSLRGLEETQYF. Based on the CDR3 plus reference TRBV5-1 and TRBJ2-5, the full variable domain is KAGVTQTPRYLIKTRGQQVTLSCSPISGHRSVSWYQQTPGQGLQFLFEYFSETQRNKGNFPGRFSGRQFSNSRSEMNVSTLELGDSALYLCASSLRGLEETQYFGPGTRLLVL.

The V and J genes are TRBV27 and TRBJ1-2; 9 bases are shared with TRBD1. The CDR3 length is 17 residues. After removal of 0 bases from V and 3 bases from J, the junction contained 8 bases not matched to a gene. Germline CDR1 reads MNHEY; CDR2 reads SMNVEV (reference sequence). The CDR3 loop reads CASSLSGSDRGYYGYTF. CDR3 DNA sequence: TGTGCCAGCAGTTTATCCGGGTCGGACAGGGGCTACTATGGCTACACCTTC.

The table lists this clonotype with many counts. The rearrangement uses TRBV20-1 and TRBJ2-5, with D hard to call. In germline, CDR1 is DFQATT, CDR2 SNEGSKA (reference sequence). The CDR3 sequence is 13 residues long. Between the trimmed V and J ends, which lost 3 bases and 0 bases, there was a span of 8 bases. CDR3 protein: CSARSENQETQYF. CDR3 in DNA: TGCAGTGCTAGGTCGGAGAACCAAGAGACCCAGTACTTC.

This chain links TRBV12-3 or TRBV12-4 with TRBJ1-1; maybe TRBD1 (5 bases). The V end was cut by 4 bases, the J end by 7 bases, with 10 bases between. This CDR3 comprises 12 residues. CDR3 DNA: TGTGCCAGCAGTTCCCAGGGCCTTGAAGCTTTCTTT. Protein: CASSSQGLEAFF.

This clonotype was counted only a few times. The chain joins TRBV12-3 or TRBV12-4 to TRBJ2-1; D unresolved. The V gene lost 3 bases and the J gene lost 6 bases, with 12 bases spanning the gap. CDR3 size: 14 residues. The CDR3: CASSLLQPGNEQFF. The CDR3 DNA reads as TGTGCCAGCAGTTTGTTACAGCCCGGCAATGAGCAGTTCTTC.

This clonotype was recorded many times. The chain carries TRBV28 and TRBJ2-5; no clear D. Germline CDR1 reads MDHEN; CDR2 reads SYDVKM. V lost 2 bases to trimming and J lost 1 base, with 8 bases between them. The CDR3 loop spans 14 amino acids. CDR3 in DNA: TGTGCCAGCAGTTTACCTACTGGCCAAGAGACCCAGTACTTC. It codes for CASSLPTGQETQYF.

V and J are TRBV7-9 and TRBJ2-5; 9 bases map to TRBD2. V lost 1 base and J lost 4; bases outside the gene matches: 4. The germline gives CDR1 SEHNR, CDR2 FQNEAQ (reference sequence). CDR3 length: 15 residues. As DNA, the CDR3 is TGTGCCAGCAGCTTAGTGCGGGAGGGCCGAGAGACCCAGTACTTC. Translating it yields CASSLVREGRETQYF.

This chain links TRBV20-1 with TRBJ1-5; D gene ambiguous. The germline V and J ends were trimmed by 5 bases and 0 bases, with 5 bases remaining between them. The CDR3 extends over 12 amino acids. The germline V gene has CDR1 DFQATT and CDR2 SNEGSKA (reference sequence). CDR3 in amino acids: CSAENSNQPQHF. The CDR3 DNA is TGCAGTGCTGAAAATAGCAATCAGCCCCAGCATTTT.

The rearrangement uses TRBV6-2 or TRBV6-3 and TRBJ1-5; tentative D call: TRBD1 (5 bases). Trimming cost V 7 bases and J 4 bases, with 14 bases left between them. Germline V CDR1 and CDR2: MNHEY, SVGEGT. This CDR3 has 14 residues. The CDR3 is CASTRREGNQPQHF. CDR3 nucleotide sequence: TGTGCCAGCACCCGACGGGAGGGGAATCAGCCCCAGCATTTT.